This T cell receptor (beta chain) was sequenced during a study of CD8 T cells in Susac syndrome. General observations from the study: Clonal expansion was missing from Susac syndrome CD4+ T cell repertoires.

An input of roughly 0.5 to 1 ug of RNA was subjected to reverse transcription using random hexamers. The amplification used immunoSEQ multiplex PCR on TCR beta CDR3; it spanned 54 Vbeta and 13 Jbeta. Each CDR3 protein gets one entry after TCRdb re-called the immunoSEQ multiplex PCR reads with MiXCR. Altogether about 140,000 distinct CDR3 sequences are present, about 95% being singletons, with the ten largest covering roughly 0.15%. Of note for this clonotype: The target antigen is unknown.

The CDR3 has 15 amino acids. The J segment lost 8 bases and the V segment lost 3 bases, leaving 11 bases of the junction unmatched. Germline CDR1 and CDR2: MDHEN and SYDVKM. The source is a human donor with Susac syndrome. The chain uses TRBV28 and TRBJ1-2; TRBD1 matches 8 bases. Source material: CD4+ T cells from PBMCs. CDR3 coding DNA: TGTGCCAGCAGTTTGAGCCCGGGACAGGTTGGCGGCTACACCTTC. This sequence encodes CASSLSPGQVGGYTF.